This TCR beta chain was captured in a study of shared clonotypes between healthy human individuals. This clone occurred a few times. Its specificity is unknown. Assay: immunoSEQ multiplex PCR; the TCRdb copy retains only in-frame clones and omits some. This table holds under 300,000 clones, 50% to 75% found once. Per germline, CDR1 LGHNA and CDR2 YSLEER. The V and J ends lost 1 base and 8 bases, in that order; junction bases with no gene match: 18. This CDR3 spans 19 amino acids. The study's findings and limits: A generally larger estimated richness was seen in naive subsets than in memory subsets.

The sample consisted of memory CD4+ T cells sorted from blood. As to subset: CD45RA-negative fraction. The source of this sequence is a man younger than 40 in good health. The chain has TRBV4-3 and TRBJ2-1, with TRBD2 identical over 9 bases. The CDR3 loop reads CASSQASRTSDRIIHEQFF. The CDR3 coding sequence is TGCGCCAGCAGCCAAGCTAGTCGGACTAGCGATCGTATCATCCATGAGCAGTTCTTC.